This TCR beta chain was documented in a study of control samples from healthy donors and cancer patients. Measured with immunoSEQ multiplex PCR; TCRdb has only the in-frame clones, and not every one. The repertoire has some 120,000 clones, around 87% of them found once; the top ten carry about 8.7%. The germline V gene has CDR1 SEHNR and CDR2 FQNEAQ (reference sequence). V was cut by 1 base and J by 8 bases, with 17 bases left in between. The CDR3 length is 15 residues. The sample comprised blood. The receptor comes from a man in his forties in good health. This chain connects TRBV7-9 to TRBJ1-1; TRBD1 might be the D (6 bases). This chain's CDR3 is CASSLEPLAQGEAFF. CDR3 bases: TGTGCCAGCAGCTTAGAACCCCTCGCCCAGGGGGAAGCTTTCTTT.